This T cell receptor beta chain is drawn from a study of read filtering for tumor transcriptome and immune sequencing. Overall study context: Among patients, approximately 17 were male and about 15 female, aged 47 to 80 (mean around 66). Revised staging placed under ten patients in R-ISS I, around 15 in II, about seven in III. TCR-mapped reads were about 3.5 to 11 million with IR-seq versus roughly 75 to 1,400 with RNA-seq.

From roughly 390 ng of RNA, a library with molecular barcoded alpha/delta and beta/gamma adaptors was made. One entry per CDR3 protein results from TCRdb running MiXCR on the reads. The table records 94,000 or so distinct CDR3 sequences, roughly an eighth of them present only once. The junction had 3 bases not matched to a gene; V was cut back by 1 base and J by 9 bases. The CDR3 sequence is 13 residues long. Germline V gives CDR1 SGHNT, CDR2 YYREEE (reference sequence). This clonotype was detected a few times. What it binds is not known. Study results and caveats: Dropping single-read clonotypes raised IR-seq and RNA-seq shared-clonotype correlation.

The sample consisted of a population of CD138-negative cells sorted from bone marrow. The sequence came from a donor at least 40 years old with multiple myeloma. This sequence joins TRBV5-4 and TRBJ2-1; 8 nucleotides agree with TRBD2. The CDR3, as DNA: TGTGCCAGCAGCTTGCGGGAGGGGGGTGAGCAGTTCTTC. Protein product: CASSLREGGEQFF.